The clone carrying this TCR beta chain showed up just once. This sample is part of a study of Ad26.COV2.S vaccination and SARS-CoV-2 variants. Method: immunoSEQ multiplex PCR; TCRdb's copy keeps in-frame clones and lacks some. Of about 350,000 clones listed, around 83% are singletons. Germline-derived CDR1 and CDR2 are SGHTS and YDEGEE. The CDR3 extends over 15 amino acids. V gave up 2 bases and J gave up 0 bases; unmatched junction bases: 1. Documented treatment: some 20 received Ad26.COV2.S at low or high dose, single or two shots; five or six received placebo; per-sample allocation not given. Sampling was performed 63 days after the first vaccine or placebo injection.

The chain links TRBV5-8 to TRBJ2-2; 7 bases line up with TRBD1. This TCR derives from a person aged 18-60 years who received the Ad26.COV2.S COVID-19 vaccine or a placebo. This specimen consisted of peripheral blood, obtained in a trial of Ad26.COV2.S vaccine versus placebo. The CDR3 reads CASSFGTANTGELFF. The CDR3 bases are TGTGCCAGCAGCTTCGGGACAGCGAACACCGGGGAGCTGTTTTTT. Full variable domain (outside the CDR3, taken from reference TRBV5-8 and TRBJ2-2): EAGVTQSPTHLIKTRGQQATLRCSPISGHTSVYWYQQALGLGLQFLLWYDEGEERNRGNFPPRFSGRQFPNYSSELNVNALELEDSALYLCASSFGTANTGELFFGEGSRLTVL.